Listed here are 12 T cell receptor beta chains from one sample, sequenced in a study of CXCR3-negative and CXCR3-positive naive CD8 T cells. Findings and limits, study-wide: When CXCR3-positive naive cells were set against CXCR3-negative naive cells, the former had more hydrophobic TRB CDR3s.

No antigen has been identified for these receptors. Via 5' RACE with UMI labels, TRB cDNA libraries were prepared. TCRdb re-called the 5' RACE reads; every CDR3 protein appears as one record, without DNA. This listing includes about 98,000 distinct CDR3 sequences. Input material: naive CXCR3+ CD8+ T cells from blood. The subset is: CD45RO-CCR7+CD27+CD95- naive CD8+ T cells expressing CXCR3 (TNR3+). The receptors originated from a human donor in good health. Some clones in this sample may be carry-over from other donors' samples.

V and J are TRBV9 and TRBJ2-7; TCRdb names TRBD2, which stays unverified in the absence of DNA. This CDR3 is built from 14 residues. Looked up from germline, CDR1 is SGDLS and CDR2 is YYNGEE. The CDR3 sequence: CASSVGGGPYEQYF. The entire variable domain, with the rest obtained from reference TRBV9 and TRBJ2-7, is as follows: DSGVTQTPKHLITATGQRVTLRCSPRSGDLSVYWYQQSLDQGLQFLIQYYNGEERAKGNILERFSAQQFPDLHSELNLSSLELGDSALYFCASSVGGGPYEQYFGPGTRLTVT.

The chain employs TRBV3-2 and TRBJ2-7. TRBV3-2 is recorded as a pseudogene. This CDR3 region has 13 residues. The CDR3 protein is CATHWIGGYEQYF.

The chain joins TRBV30 to TRBJ2-7. Germline assignment: CDR1 GTSNPN and CDR2 SVGIG (reference sequence). This CDR3 contains 11 residues. CDR3 sequence: CAWSASYEQYF.

The rearrangement links TRBV4-3 to TRBJ2-7; TCRdb designates TRBD1, a call that cannot be tested without DNA. The CDR3 is 14 residues long. Germline V CDR1 and CDR2: LGHNA, YSLEER. The CDR3 spells CASSQVSGGNEQYF.

This chain joins TRBV29-1 and TRBJ2-2; the TCRdb D gene call, TRBD1, has no DNA to confirm it. CDR1 and CDR2 (germline): SQVTM, ANQGSEA. CDR3 length: 11 residues. CDR3 in amino acids: CSVPGAGELFF.

This rearrangement joins TRBV29-1 to TRBJ2-1; TCRdb selects TRBD2, and the lack of DNA leaves this call unchecked. CDR1 and CDR2 from the germline V gene are SQVTM and ANQGSEA. The CDR3 is 14 residues long. CDR3 sequence: CSVVWLATFYEQFF.

The chain carries TRBV12-2 and TRBJ1-4. TRBV12-2 is a pseudogene. The CDR3 sequence is 18 residues long. This CDR3 reads CASRFVPDLGATNEKLFF.

The chain has TRBV12-3 or TRBV12-4 and TRBJ2-5; TCRdb's D call, TRBD2, is unchecked because there is no DNA. The CDR3 consists of 17 residues. The CDR3 sequence: CASRTEPGLAGEETQYF.

The V and J genes are TRBV15 and TRBJ2-3; there is no DNA to check the TCRdb D call of TRBD2. CDR1 and CDR2 from the germline V gene are LNHNV and YYDKDF (reference sequence). This CDR3 has 16 residues. The CDR3 is CATNLPGLTGTDTQYF.

This chain connects TRBV9 to TRBJ1-4; TCRdb picks TRBD1, but there is no DNA to check that call. The CDR3 sequence is 15 residues long. CDR1 is SGDLS, CDR2 YYNGEE, per germline. The CDR3 is CASSVGGPGDEKLFF.

The genes are TRBV7-9 and TRBJ1-5. The CDR3 loop spans 12 amino acids. The germline CDR1 and CDR2 sequences are SEHNR and FQNEAQ (reference sequence). The CDR3 loop is CASTTEGRPQHF.

The chain carries TRBV18 and TRBJ1-1; the D call of TRBD1 rests on TCRdb alone, since no DNA is present to check it. Germline CDR1 and CDR2: KGHSH and LQKENI. The CDR3 is 15 residues long. CDR3 sequence: CASSLWTAPNTEAFF.